A single sample gave rise to the 15 T cell receptor beta chains below, sequenced in a study of read filtering for tumor transcriptome and immune sequencing. The library was built from 400 ng RNA with molecular barcoded adaptors for alpha/delta and beta/gamma chains. TCRdb analysed the reads with MiXCR anew, one entry per CDR3 protein. The repertoire consists of around 38,000 distinct CDR3 sequences, with roughly 15% occurring once and the leading ten covering around 26%. The sample was a population of CD138-negative cells sorted from bone marrow. The source of these receptors is a donor aged 40 or older with multiple myeloma.

This clonotype was counted many times. This sequence joins TRBV7-2 and TRBJ2-3, with D possibly TRBD1 on 6 matching bases. The germline V and J ends were trimmed by 5 bases and 4 bases, with 10 bases remaining between them. Germline V gene sequence: CDR1 SGHTA, CDR2 FQGNSA. This CDR3 spans 13 amino acids. CDR3 amino acids: CASSATGPDTQYF. The CDR3 region has the DNA TGTGCCAGCAGCGCGACAGGTCCAGATACGCAGTATTTT. Complete variable domain (other parts from reference TRBV7-2 and TRBJ2-3): GAGVSQSPSNKVTEKGKDVELRCDPISGHTALYWYRQSLGQGLEFLIYFQGNSAPDKSGLPSDRFSAERTGGSVSTLTIQRTQQEDSAVYLCASSATGPDTQYFGPGTRLTVL.

Comment on this clonotype: This may be a read error: a much more frequent sequence differs by one nucleotide. Because it lacks the conserved phenylalanine or tryptophan at the end, this CDR3 is likely a read error. V usage is TRBV29-1 and J usage is TRBJ2-5, with 8 bases fitting TRBD1. The CDR3 totals 14 residues. Germline assignment: CDR1 SQVTM and CDR2 ANQGSEA. The V and J ends lost 4 bases and 4 bases, in that order; junction bases with no gene match: 8. The CDR3 region has the DNA TGCAGCGTTGTTATTTCAGGGGGCGCAGAGACCCAGTACCTC. This translates into CSVVISGGAETQYL.

This clonotype was detected many times. The chain carries TRBV21-1 and TRBJ2-1; the table gives TRBD2 as D, unverified against the DNA. TRBV21-1 is listed as a pseudogene. This CDR3 contains 18 residues. In nucleotides, the CDR3 is TGTGCCAGCAGCAAAACCCCCCGGGCTAGCGGAGGGCAGCATGAGCAGTTCTTC. Its protein is CASSKTPRASGGQHEQFF.

This clonotype was counted between two and nine times. V is TRBV7-2 and J is TRBJ2-3; D unclear. CDR3 length: 16 residues. Germline V CDR1 and CDR2: SGHTA, FQGNSA. V was pared by 2 bases and J by 1 base, with 13 bases between. The CDR3 spells CASSLLVGARTDTQYF. The DNA of the CDR3 is TGTGCCAGCAGCTTATTAGTTGGAGCGCGCACAGATACGCAGTATTTT.

The table lists this clonotype with many counts. The chain joins TRBV18 to TRBJ2-5; 10 bases line up with TRBD2. The CDR3 is 13 amino acids. With 7 bases clipped from V and 3 bases from J, the junction kept 2 bases outside the gene matches. Germline values: CDR1 KGHSH, CDR2 LQKENI. CDR3: CASLSGREETQYF. In nucleotides, the CDR3 is TGTGCCAGCTTGAGCGGGAGGGAAGAGACCCAGTACTTC.

The chain uses TRBV5-1 and TRBJ2-4, with D unresolved. The CDR3 runs 14 residues. Germline CDR1 SGHRS, CDR2 YFSETQ. Trimming removed 4 bases at V and 4 bases at J, with 12 bases between. CDR3 sequence (DNA): TGCGCCAGCAGCCCGATTGACGGAAAAAACATTCAGTACTTC. Protein sequence: CASSPIDGKNIQYF.

This clonotype has ten or more counts. The chain joins TRBV7-9 to TRBJ2-7; D uncertain. V shed 3 bases and J shed 2 bases, with 11 bases lying between them. CDR1 is SEHNR, CDR2 FQNEAQ, per germline (reference sequence). CDR3 size: 14 residues. The CDR3, as DNA: TGTGCCAGCAGCTTGAACACAGTCCCCTACGAGCAGTACTTC. Translated: CASSLNTVPYEQYF.

J is TRBJ2-5 and V is TRBV2, with D perhaps matching TRBD1 (6 bases). The CDR3 is 14 amino acids. Germline-derived CDR1 and CDR2 are SNHLY and FYNNEI. V lost 6 bases and J lost 2, with 13 bases in between. DNA for the CDR3: TGTGCCAGCAGAAACAGGGTGGGGCAAGAGACCCAGTACTTC. It translates to CASRNRVGQETQYF. The full variable domain, with the rest looked up from reference TRBV2 and TRBJ2-5, is EPEVTQTPSHQVTQMGQEVILRCVPISNHLYFYWYRQILGQKVEFLVSFYNNEISEKSEIFDDQFSVERPDGSNFTLKIRSTKLEDSAMYFCASRNRVGQETQYFGPGTRLLVL.

This clonotype was observed many times. The CDR3 bases are TGTGCCAGCAGTGAAGGACTAGCGGGCCGAGAGCAGTTCTTC. As protein: CASSEGLAGREQFF. The rearrangement joins TRBV6-7 to TRBJ2-1; the match to TRBD2 covers 11 bases. TRBV6-7 is an open reading frame, and its role is uncertain. This CDR3 spans 14 amino acids. V lost 5 bases and J lost 10; bases outside the gene matches: 7.

The chain is built from TRBV7-9 and TRBJ1-5; D remains unclear. Germline CDR1 reads SEHNR; CDR2 reads FQNEAQ (reference sequence). The CDR3 loop spans 13 amino acids. Trimming took off 3 bases at V and 5 bases at J, with 8 bases between the two ends. The CDR3 region has the DNA TGTGCCAGCAGCTTTTTCGGGGATCAGCCCCAGCATTTT. Amino acids: CASSFFGDQPQHF.

This clonotype was detected ten times or more. V usage is TRBV24-1 and J usage is TRBJ2-1; D gene uncertain. Looked up from germline, CDR1 is KGHDR and CDR2 is SFDVKD. CDR3 length: 13 amino acids. Deletions cut 3 bases from V and 6 bases from J, with 8 bases between. CDR3 coding DNA: TGTGCCACCAGTGATGGTCCTCGCAATGAGCAGTTCTTC. This gives the protein CATSDGPRNEQFF.

The table lists this clonotype with a few counts. Likely a read error: the CDR3 ends without its conserved phenylalanine or tryptophan. The DNA for the CDR3 is TGTGCCAGCAGCCTCATCTTCCAAGGGACCCAGTACCTC. Residues: CASSLIFQGTQYL. V and J are TRBV6-1 and TRBJ2-5; D is unclear. There are 13 residues in the CDR3. CDR1 MNHNS and CDR2 SASEGT come from the germline V gene.

This clonotype was recorded at least ten times. V gene TRBV6-1 combines with J gene TRBJ2-3, with 7 bases that match TRBD1. CDR3 size: 14 residues. Germline assignment: CDR1 MNHNS and CDR2 SASEGT. The junction had 8 bases not matched to a gene; V was cut back by 7 bases and J by 4 bases. The CDR3 reads CASKTGFTADTQYF. The DNA of the CDR3 is TGTGCCAGCAAGACAGGGTTCACTGCAGATACGCAGTATTTT.

Regarding this clonotype: Since a far larger clone is one base different, this is likely a read error. The chain carries TRBV7-8 and TRBJ1-1, with D uncertain. The CDR3 covers 15 residues. CDR1 and CDR2 (germline): SGHVS, FQNEAQ. The DNA for the CDR3 is TGTGCCAGCGGCTTAGCGCTTGGCTTGAACACTGAAGCTTTCTTT. It encodes CASGLALGLNTEAFF.

This clonotype was seen at least ten times. The chain carries TRBV2 and TRBJ1-4; D may be TRBD1 (6 bases). The CDR3 extends over 15 amino acids. Germline values: CDR1 SNHLY, CDR2 FYNNEI. Trimming cost V 6 bases and J 8 bases, with 19 bases left between them. The CDR3 loop is CASRETGVAGEKLFF. Here the CDR3 DNA reads TGTGCCAGCAGGGAGACAGGCGTTGCAGGAGAAAAACTGTTTTTT.